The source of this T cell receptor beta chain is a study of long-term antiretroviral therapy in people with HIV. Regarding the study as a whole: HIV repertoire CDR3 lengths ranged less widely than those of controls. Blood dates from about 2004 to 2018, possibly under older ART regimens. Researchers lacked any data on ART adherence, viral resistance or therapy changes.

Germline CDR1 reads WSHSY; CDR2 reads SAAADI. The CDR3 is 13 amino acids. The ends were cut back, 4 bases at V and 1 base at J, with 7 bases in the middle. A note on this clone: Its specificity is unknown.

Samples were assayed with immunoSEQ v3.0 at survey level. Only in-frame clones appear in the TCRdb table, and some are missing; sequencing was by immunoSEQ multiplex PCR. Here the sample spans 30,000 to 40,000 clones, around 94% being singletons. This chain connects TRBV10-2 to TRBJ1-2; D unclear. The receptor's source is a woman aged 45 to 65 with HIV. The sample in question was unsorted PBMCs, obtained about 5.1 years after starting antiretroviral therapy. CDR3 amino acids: CASSGLVNYGYTF. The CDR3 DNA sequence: TGCGCCAGCAGTGGGTTGGTTAACTATGGCTACACCTTC.